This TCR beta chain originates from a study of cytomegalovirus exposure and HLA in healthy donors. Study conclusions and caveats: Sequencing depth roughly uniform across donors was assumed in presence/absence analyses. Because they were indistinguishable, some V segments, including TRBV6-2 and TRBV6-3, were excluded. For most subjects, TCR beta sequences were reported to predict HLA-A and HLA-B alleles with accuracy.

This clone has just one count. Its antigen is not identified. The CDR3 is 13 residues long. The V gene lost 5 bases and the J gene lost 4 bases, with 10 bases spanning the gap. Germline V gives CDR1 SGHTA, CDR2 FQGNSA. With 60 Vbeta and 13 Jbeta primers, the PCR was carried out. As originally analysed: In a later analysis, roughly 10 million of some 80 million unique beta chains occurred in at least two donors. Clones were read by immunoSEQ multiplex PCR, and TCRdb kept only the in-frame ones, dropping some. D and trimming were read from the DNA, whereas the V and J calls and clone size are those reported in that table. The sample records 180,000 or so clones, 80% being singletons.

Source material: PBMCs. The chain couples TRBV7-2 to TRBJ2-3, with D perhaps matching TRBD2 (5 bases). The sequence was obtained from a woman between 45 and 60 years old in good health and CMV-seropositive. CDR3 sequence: CASSQWGADTQYF. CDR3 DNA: TGTGCCAGCAGCCAATGGGGAGCAGATACGCAGTATTTT.